These T cell receptor beta chains were read from a single sample in a study of Ad26.COV2.S vaccination and SARS-CoV-2 variants. Sequenced by immunoSEQ multiplex PCR; TCRdb stores in-frame clones only, minus some. This sample has approximately 420,000 clones, with over 75% found just once. Here the sequenced sample was peripheral blood, taken in a trial of Ad26.COV2.S vaccine versus placebo. These receptors were taken from a person between 18 and 60 years old who received the Ad26.COV2.S COVID-19 vaccine or a placebo. CDR3s include the opening cysteine and the closing phenylalanine or tryptophan. The D gene is left open where the match is weak. The size field is filled for only some rows; it gives once, few, many or a size class.

D gene: -
clone size: once
J gene: TRBJ2-3
V gene: TRBV28
CDR3 protein: CASSPNGQRTDTQYF
CDR3 DNA: TGTGCCAGCAGTCCAAACGGACAGCGCACAGATACGCAGTATTTT

D gene: -
clone size: -
J gene: TRBJ2-2
V gene: TRBV28
CDR3 protein: CASSQGYGTGELFF
CDR3 DNA: TGTGCCAGCAGTCAGGGGTATGGCACCGGGGAGCTGTTTTTT

D gene: TRBD1
clone size: -
J gene: TRBJ2-2
V gene: TRBV7-2
CDR3 protein: CASRQGAGGELFF
CDR3 DNA: TGTGCCAGCCGACAGGGGGCCGGCGGGGAGCTGTTTTTT

D gene: -
clone size: -
J gene: TRBJ1-1
V gene: TRBV6-5
CDR3 protein: CASSYSRRGNTEAFF
CDR3 DNA: TGTGCCAGCAGTTACTCACGACGGGGGAACACTGAAGCTTTCTTT

D gene: TRBD2
clone size: -
J gene: TRBJ2-2
V gene: TRBV7-6
CDR3 protein: CASRGTSGGTGELFF
CDR3 DNA: TGTGCCAGCAGGGGGACTAGCGGGGGTACCGGGGAGCTGTTTTTT

D gene: TRBD1
clone size: -
J gene: TRBJ1-1
V gene: TRBV29-1
CDR3 protein: CSVEGPGQETEAFF
CDR3 DNA: TGCAGCGTTGAAGGGCCAGGACAGGAAACTGAAGCTTTCTTT

D gene: -
clone size: -
J gene: TRBJ2-5
V gene: TRBV4-1
CDR3 protein: CASSQGHLQETQYF
CDR3 DNA: TGCGCCAGCAGCCAAGGTCACCTCCAAGAGACCCAGTACTTC

D gene: -
clone size: -
J gene: TRBJ2-3
V gene: TRBV9
CDR3 protein: CASSVGAGVTDTQYF
CDR3 DNA: TGTGCCAGCAGCGTAGGAGCCGGGGTCACAGATACGCAGTATTTT

D gene: -
clone size: once
J gene: TRBJ2-7
V gene: TRBV6-6
CDR3 protein: CASSYSGDSYEQYF
CDR3 DNA: TGTGCCAGCAGTTACTCGGGGGACTCCTACGAGCAGTACTTC

D gene: -
clone size: -
J gene: TRBJ1-5
V gene: TRBV2
CDR3 protein: CASVRIGSSNQPQHF
CDR3 DNA: TGTGCCAGCGTACGTATTGGGTCGAGCAATCAGCCCCAGCATTTT

D gene: -
clone size: -
J gene: TRBJ1-5
V gene: TRBV11-2
CDR3 protein: CASSLGWGNQPQHF
CDR3 DNA: TGTGCCAGCAGCTTGGGATGGGGTAATCAGCCCCAGCATTTT

D gene: TRBD2
clone size: -
J gene: TRBJ2-5
V gene: TRBV7-3
CDR3 protein: CASSPYPLAGGRETQYF
CDR3 DNA: TGTGCCAGCAGCCCCTACCCCCTAGCGGGGGGAAGAGAGACCCAGTACTTC